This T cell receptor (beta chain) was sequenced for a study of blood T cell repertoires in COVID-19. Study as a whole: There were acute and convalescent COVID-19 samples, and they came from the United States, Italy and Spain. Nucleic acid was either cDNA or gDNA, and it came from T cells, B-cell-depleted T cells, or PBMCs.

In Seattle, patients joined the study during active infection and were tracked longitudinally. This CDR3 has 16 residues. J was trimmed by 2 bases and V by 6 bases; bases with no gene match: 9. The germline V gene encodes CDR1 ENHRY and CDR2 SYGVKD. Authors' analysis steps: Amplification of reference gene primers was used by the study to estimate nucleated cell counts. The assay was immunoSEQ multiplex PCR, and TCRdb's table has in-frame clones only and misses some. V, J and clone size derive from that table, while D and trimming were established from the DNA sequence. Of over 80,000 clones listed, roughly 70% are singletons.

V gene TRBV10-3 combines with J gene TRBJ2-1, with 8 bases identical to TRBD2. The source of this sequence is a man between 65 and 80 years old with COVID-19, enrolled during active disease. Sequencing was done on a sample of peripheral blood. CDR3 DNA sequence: TGTGCCATCAGCGAACCGGGACTAGGGGCCTACAATGAGCAGTTCTTC. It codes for CAISEPGLGAYNEQFF.